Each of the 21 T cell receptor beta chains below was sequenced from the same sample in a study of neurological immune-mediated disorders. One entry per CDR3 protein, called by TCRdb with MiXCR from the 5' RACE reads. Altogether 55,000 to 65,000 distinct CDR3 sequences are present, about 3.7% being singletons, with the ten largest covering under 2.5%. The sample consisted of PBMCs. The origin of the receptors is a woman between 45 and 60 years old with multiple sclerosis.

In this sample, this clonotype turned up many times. In nucleotides, the CDR3 is TGCAGCGTTGCCGGGGGAGAAGGGCTTGCAGATACGCAGTATTTT. Amino acid sequence: CSVAGGEGLADTQYF. The chain is built from TRBV29-1 and TRBJ2-3; possible D gene TRBD2, 6 bases. Germline V lookup: CDR1 SQVTM, CDR2 ANQGSEA. The CDR3 runs 15 residues. Trimming pared 4 bases from V and 4 bases from J, leaving 18 bases between.

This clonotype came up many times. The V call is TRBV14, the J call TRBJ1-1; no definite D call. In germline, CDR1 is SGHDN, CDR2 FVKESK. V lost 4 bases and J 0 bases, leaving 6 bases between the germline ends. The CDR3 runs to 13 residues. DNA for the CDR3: TGTGCCAGCAGCCCCCGGATGAACACTGAAGCTTTCTTT. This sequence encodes CASSPRMNTEAFF.

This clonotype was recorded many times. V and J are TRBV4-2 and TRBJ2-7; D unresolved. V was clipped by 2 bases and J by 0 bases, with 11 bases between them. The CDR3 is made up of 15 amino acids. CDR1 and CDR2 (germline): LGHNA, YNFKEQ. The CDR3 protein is CASSQTPFSSYEQYF. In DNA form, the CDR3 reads TGTGCCAGCAGCCAAACCCCCTTTTCCTCCTACGAGCAGTACTTC.

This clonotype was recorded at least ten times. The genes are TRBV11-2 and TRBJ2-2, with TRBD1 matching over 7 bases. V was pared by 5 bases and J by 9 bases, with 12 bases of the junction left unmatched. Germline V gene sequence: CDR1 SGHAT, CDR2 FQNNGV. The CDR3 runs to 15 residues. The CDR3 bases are TGTGCCAGCAGCACCCGACAGGGTTCGGGTAGGGAGCTGTTTTTT. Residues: CASSTRQGSGRELFF.

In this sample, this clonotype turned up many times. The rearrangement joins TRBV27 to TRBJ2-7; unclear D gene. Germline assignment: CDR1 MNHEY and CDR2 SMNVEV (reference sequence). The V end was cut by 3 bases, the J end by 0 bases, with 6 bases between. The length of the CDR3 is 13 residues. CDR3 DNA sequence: TGTGCCAGCAGTTTTGGCTTCTCCTACGAGCAGTACTTC. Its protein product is CASSFGFSYEQYF.

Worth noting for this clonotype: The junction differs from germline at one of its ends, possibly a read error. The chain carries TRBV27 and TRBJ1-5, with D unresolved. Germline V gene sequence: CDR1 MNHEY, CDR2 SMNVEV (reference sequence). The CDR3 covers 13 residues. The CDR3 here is CASSTARGQPQNF. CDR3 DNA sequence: TGTGCCAGCAGCACCGCCCGTGGCCAGCCCCAGAATTTT.

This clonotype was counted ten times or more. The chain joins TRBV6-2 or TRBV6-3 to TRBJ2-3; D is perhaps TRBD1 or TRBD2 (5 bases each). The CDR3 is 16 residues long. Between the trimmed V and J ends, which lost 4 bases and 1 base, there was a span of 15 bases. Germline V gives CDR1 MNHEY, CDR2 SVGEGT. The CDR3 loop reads CASSWDLGGGTDTQYF. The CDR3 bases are TGTGCCAGCAGTTGGGACCTTGGAGGAGGCACAGATACGCAGTATTTT.

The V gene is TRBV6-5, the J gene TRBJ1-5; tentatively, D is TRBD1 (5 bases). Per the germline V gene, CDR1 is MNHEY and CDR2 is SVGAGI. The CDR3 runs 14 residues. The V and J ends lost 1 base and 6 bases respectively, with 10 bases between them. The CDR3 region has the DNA TGTGCCAGCAGTTACTGGGGGGTGGGTCAGCCCCAGCATTTT. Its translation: CASSYWGVGQPQHF.

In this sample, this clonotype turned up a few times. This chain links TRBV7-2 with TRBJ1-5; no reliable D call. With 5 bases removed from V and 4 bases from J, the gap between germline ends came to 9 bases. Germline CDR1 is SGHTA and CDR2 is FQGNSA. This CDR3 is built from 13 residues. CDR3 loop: CASSEKKNQPQHF. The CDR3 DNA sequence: TGTGCCAGCAGCGAAAAGAAGAATCAGCCCCAGCATTTT.

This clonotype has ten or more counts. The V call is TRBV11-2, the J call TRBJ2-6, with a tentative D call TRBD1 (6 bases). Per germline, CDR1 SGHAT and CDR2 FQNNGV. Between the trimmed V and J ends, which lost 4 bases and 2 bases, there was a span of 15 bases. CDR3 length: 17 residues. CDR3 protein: CASSSIQGRTGANVLTF. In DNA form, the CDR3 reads TGTGCCAGCAGCTCGATACAGGGTCGCACTGGGGCCAACGTCCTGACTTTC.

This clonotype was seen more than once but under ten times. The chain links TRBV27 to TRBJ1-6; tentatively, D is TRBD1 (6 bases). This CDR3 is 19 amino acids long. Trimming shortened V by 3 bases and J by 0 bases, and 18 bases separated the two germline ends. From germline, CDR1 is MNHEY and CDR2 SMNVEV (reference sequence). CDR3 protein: CASSFGGGPGFSYNSPLHF. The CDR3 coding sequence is TGTGCCAGCAGTTTCGGTGGGGGGCCTGGATTCTCCTATAATTCACCCCTCCACTTT.

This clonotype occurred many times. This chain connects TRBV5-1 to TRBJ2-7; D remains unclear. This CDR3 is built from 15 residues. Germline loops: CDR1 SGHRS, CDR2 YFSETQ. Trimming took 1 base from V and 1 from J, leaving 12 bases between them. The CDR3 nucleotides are TGCGCCAGCAGCTTGAATCCGGGCAGTTCCTACGAGCAGTACTTC. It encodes CASSLNPGSSYEQYF.

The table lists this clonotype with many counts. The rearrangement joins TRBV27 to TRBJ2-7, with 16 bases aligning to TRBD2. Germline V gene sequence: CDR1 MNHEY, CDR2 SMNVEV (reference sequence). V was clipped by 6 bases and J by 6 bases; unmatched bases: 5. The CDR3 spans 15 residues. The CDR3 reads CASSPGLAGGGEQYF. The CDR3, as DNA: TGTGCCAGCAGCCCGGGACTAGCGGGAGGGGGCGAGCAGTACTTC.

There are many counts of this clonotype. This chain's CDR3 is CAIAFGPQETQYF. The CDR3 nucleotides are TGTGCCATCGCCTTTGGACCGCAAGAGACCCAGTACTTC. V and J are TRBV10-3 and TRBJ2-5; D call uncertain. V lost 8 bases and J 2 bases, leaving 12 bases between the germline ends. Germline CDR1 ENHRY, CDR2 SYGVKD. This CDR3 is 13 amino acids long.

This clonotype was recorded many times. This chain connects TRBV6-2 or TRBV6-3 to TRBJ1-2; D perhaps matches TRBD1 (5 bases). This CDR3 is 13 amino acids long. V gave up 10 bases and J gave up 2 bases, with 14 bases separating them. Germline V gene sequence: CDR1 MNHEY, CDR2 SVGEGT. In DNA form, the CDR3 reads TGTGCCACCGCATTGACAGAGAACTATGGCTACACCTTC. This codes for CATALTENYGYTF.

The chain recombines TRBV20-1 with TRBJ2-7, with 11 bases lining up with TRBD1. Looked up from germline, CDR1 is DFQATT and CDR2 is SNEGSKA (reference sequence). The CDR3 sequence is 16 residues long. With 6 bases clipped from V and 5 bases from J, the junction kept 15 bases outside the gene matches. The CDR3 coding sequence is TGCAGTGCCTTGCTGACCAGGACAGGGGGCAGGAACGAGCAGTACTTC. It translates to CSALLTRTGGRNEQYF.

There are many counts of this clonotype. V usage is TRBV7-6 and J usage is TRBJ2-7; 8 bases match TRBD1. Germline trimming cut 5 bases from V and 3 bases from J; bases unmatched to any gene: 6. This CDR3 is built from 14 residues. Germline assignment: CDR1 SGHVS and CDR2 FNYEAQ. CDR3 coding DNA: TGTGCCAGCAGCACTTCAGGGGGCTACTACGAGCAGTACTTC. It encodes CASSTSGGYYEQYF.

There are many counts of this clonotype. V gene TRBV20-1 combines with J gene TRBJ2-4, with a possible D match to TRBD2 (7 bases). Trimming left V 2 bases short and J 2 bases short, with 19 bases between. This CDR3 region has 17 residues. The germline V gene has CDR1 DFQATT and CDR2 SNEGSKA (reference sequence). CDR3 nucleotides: TGCAGTGCTAGATTGACGACGGGGGGCCGGACCAAAAACATTCAGTACTTC. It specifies CSARLTTGGRTKNIQYF.

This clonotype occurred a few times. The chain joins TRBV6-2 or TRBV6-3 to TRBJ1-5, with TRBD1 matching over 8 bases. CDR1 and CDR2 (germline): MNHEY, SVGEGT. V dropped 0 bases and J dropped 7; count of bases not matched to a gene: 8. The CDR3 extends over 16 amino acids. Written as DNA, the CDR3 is TGTGCCAGCAGTTACTCGACAGGGGCGCCTCAGCAGCCCCAGCATTTT. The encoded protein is CASSYSTGAPQQPQHF.

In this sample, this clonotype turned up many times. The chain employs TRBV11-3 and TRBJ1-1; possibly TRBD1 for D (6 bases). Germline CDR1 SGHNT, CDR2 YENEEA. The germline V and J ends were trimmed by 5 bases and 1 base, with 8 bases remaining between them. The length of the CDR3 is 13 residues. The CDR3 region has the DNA TGTGCCAGCAGCCCGGGACAGAACACTGAAGCTTTCTTT. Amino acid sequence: CASSPGQNTEAFF. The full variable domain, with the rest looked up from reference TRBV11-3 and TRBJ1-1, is EAGVVQSPRYKIIEKKQPVAFWCNPISGHNTLYWYLQNLGQGPELLIRYENEEAVDDSQLPKDRFSAERLKGVDSTLKIQPAELGDSAVYLCASSPGQNTEAFFGQGTRLTVV.

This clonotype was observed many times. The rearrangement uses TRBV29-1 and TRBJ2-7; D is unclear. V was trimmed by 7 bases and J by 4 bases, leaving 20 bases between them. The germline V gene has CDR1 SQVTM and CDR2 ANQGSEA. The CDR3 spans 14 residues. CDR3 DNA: TGCAGCGCAACCCGAAGTCAACCCCCATACGAGCAGTACTTC. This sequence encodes CSATRSQPPYEQYF.